What follows are 3 T cell receptor beta chains derived from one specimen sequenced in a study of neoadjuvant anti-PD-1 for oral cavity cancer (TCRdb year 2021). Library construction relied on the immunoSEQ multiplex PCR assay. The source is immuneACCESS, and TCRdb retained only in-frame sequences with V and J called. Part of the clones is not carried over; for the studies checked, unresolved V genes explain less than half of this, and the remainder is unexplained. The sample data list about 15,000 clones, and approximately 61% of these were observed just once. Together, the top ten hold roughly 2.8% of the sample. In the paper's terms, the time point label means: before neoadjuvant nivolumab. The material sequenced was PBMCs, taken before nivolumab (anti-PD-1) treatment. These receptors were collected from a person aged 35-80 years with oral cavity squamous cell carcinoma.

The V and J genes are TRBV7-2 and TRBJ2-7; D is uncertain. The CDR3 runs 14 residues. In germline, CDR1 is SGHTA, CDR2 FQGNSA. With 1 base removed from V and 5 bases from J, the gap between germline ends came to 12 bases. The CDR3 loop reads CASSLGRSYNEQYF. In DNA, the CDR3 is TGTGCCAGCAGCTTAGGGCGCAGTTACAACGAGCAGTACTTC.

This clone was detected only once. This chain uses TRBV10-3 with TRBJ2-1, with 14 bases that match TRBD2. This CDR3 comprises 16 residues. Germline V gives CDR1 ENHRY, CDR2 SYGVKD. V dropped 6 bases and J dropped 2; count of bases not matched to a gene: 3. The CDR3 region has the DNA TGTGCCATCAGGGGACTAGCGGGAGACCCCTACAATGAGCAGTTCTTC. Its protein product is CAIRGLAGDPYNEQFF.

The V and J genes are TRBV6-6 and TRBJ2-1; D not resolved. Germline V CDR1 and CDR2: MNHNY, SVGAGI (reference sequence). The CDR3 covers 12 residues. Trimming cost V 5 bases and J 8 bases, with 10 bases left between them. This CDR3 is CASSLVVHEQFF. The DNA of the CDR3 is TGTGCCAGCAGTCTAGTTGTACATGAGCAGTTCTTC.